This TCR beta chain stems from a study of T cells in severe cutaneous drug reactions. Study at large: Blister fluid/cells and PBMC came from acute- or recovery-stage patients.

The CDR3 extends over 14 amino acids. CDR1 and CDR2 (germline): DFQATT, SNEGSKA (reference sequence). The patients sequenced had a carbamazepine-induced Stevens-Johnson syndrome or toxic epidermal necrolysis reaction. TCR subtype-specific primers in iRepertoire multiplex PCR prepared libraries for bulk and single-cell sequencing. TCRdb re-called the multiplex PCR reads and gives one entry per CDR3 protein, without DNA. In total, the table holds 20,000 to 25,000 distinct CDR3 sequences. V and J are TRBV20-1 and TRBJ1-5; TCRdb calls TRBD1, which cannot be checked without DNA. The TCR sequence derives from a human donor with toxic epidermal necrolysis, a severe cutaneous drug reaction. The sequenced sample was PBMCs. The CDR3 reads CSALDPRVNQPQHF.